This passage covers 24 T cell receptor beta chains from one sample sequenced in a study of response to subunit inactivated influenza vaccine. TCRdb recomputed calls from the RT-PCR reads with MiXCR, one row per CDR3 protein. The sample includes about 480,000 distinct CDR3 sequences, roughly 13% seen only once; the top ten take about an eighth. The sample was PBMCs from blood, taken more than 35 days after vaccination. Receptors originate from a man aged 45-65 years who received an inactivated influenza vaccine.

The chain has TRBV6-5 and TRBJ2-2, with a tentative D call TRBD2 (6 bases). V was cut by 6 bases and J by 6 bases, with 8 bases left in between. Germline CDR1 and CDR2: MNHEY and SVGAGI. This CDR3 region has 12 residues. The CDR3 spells CASSRESGELFF. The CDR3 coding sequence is TGTGCCAGCAGCCGGGAGTCCGGGGAGCTGTTTTTT.

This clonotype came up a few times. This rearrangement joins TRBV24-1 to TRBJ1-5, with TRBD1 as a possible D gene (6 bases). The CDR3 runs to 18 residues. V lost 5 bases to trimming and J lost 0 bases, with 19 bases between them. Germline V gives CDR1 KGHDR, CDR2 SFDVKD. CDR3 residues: CATSVGEQGPDSNQPQHF. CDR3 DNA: TGTGCCACCAGTGTGGGGGAACAGGGACCCGATAGCAATCAGCCCCAGCATTTT.

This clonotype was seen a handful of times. CDR3 sequence (DNA): TGTGCCAGCAGCCCCCGGACCTCTGGAAACACCATATATTTT. It yields the protein CASSPRTSGNTIYF. The rearrangement links TRBV7-8 to TRBJ1-3; D is undetermined. The CDR3 sequence is 14 residues long. Trimming took 5 bases from V and 0 from J, leaving 8 bases between them. Germline-derived CDR1 and CDR2 are SGHVS and FQNEAQ.

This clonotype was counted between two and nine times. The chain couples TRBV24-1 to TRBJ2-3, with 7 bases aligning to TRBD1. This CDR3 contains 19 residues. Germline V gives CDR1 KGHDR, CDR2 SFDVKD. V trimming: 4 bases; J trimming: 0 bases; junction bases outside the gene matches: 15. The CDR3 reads CATSDRAPSGGGSTDTQYF. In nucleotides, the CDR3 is TGTGCCACCAGTGACCGCGCCCCATCAGGGGGTGGGAGCACAGATACGCAGTATTTT.

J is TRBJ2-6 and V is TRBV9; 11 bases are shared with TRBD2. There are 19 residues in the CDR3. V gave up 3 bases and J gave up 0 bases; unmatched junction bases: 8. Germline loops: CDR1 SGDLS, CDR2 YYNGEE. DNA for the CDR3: TGTGCCAGCAGCGCTAAAAGACTAGCGGGGAGCTCTGGGGCCAACGTCCTGACTTTC. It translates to CASSAKRLAGSSGANVLTF. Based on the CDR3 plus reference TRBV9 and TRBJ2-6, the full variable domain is DSGVTQTPKHLITATGQRVTLRCSPRSGDLSVYWYQQSLDQGLQFLIQYYNGEERAKGNILERFSAQQFPDLHSELNLSSLELGDSALYFCASSAKRLAGSSGANVLTFGAGSRLTVL.

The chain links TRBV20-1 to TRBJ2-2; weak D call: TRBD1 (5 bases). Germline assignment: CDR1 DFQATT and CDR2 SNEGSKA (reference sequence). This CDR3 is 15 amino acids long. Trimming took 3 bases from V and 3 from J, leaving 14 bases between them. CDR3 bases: TGCAGTGCTAGGCTCCCAGGGCGGTACACCGGGGAGCTGTTTTTT. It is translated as CSARLPGRYTGELFF.

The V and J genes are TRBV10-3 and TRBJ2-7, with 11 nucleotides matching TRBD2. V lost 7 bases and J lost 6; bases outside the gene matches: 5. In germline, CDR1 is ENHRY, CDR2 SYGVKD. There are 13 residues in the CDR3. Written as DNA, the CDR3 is TGTGCCATCATGCTAGCGGGAGGCTCCGAGCAGTACTTC. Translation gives CAIMLAGGSEQYF.

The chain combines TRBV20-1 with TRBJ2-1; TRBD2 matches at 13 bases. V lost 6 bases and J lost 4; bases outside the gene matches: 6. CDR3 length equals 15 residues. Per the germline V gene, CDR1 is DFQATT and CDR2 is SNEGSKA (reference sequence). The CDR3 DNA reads TGCAGTGCGAAGGGACTAGCGGGATGGTACAATGAGCAGTTCTTC. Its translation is CSAKGLAGWYNEQFF.

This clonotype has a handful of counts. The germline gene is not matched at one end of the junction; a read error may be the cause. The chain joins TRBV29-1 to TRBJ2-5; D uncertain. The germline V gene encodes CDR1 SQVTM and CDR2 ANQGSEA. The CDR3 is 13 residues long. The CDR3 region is CGVVHSYQETQYF. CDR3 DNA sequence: TGCGGCGTTGTCCACTCGTACCAAGAGACCCAGTACTTC.

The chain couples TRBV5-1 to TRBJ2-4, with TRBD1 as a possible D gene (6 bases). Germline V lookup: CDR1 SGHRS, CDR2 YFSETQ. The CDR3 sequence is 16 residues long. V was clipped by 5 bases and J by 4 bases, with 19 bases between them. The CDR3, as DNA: TGCGCCAGCAGATTGTGGGACACCGGGATTAAAAACATTCAGTACTTC. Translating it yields CASRLWDTGIKNIQYF. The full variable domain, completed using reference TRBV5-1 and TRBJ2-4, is KAGVTQTPRYLIKTRGQQVTLSCSPISGHRSVSWYQQTPGQGLQFLFEYFSETQRNKGNFPGRFSGRQFSNSRSEMNVSTLELGDSALYLCASRLWDTGIKNIQYFGAGTRLSVL.

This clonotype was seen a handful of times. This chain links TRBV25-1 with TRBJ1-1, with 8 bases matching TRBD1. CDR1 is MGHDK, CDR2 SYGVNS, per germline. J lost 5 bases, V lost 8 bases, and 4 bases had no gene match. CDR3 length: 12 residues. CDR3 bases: TGTGCCAGCCATACAGGGGGAACTGAAGCTTTCTTT. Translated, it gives CASHTGGTEAFF.

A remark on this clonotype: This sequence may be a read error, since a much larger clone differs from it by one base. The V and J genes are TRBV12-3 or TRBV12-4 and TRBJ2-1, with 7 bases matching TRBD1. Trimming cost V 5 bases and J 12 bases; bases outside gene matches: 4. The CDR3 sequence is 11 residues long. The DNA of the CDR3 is TGTGCCAGCAGTCGGGACAGCGGGCAGTTCTTC. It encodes CASSRDSGQFF.

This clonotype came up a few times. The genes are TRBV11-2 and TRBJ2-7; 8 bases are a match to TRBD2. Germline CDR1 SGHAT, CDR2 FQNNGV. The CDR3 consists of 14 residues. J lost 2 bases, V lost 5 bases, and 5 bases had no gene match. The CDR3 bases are TGTGCCAGCAGCCTCACGGGACTAGCCTACGAGCAGTACTTC. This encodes CASSLTGLAYEQYF.

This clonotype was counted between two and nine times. The CDR3 loop is CASSLGDRHYEQYF. CDR3 nucleotide sequence: TGTGCCAGCAGCTTGGGAGACAGACACTACGAGCAGTACTTC. The chain couples TRBV5-6 to TRBJ2-7, with a weak D call TRBD1 (5 bases). The germline V gene has CDR1 SGHDT and CDR2 YYEEEE. The CDR3 spans 14 residues. V was cut by 0 bases and J by 3 bases, with 10 bases left in between.

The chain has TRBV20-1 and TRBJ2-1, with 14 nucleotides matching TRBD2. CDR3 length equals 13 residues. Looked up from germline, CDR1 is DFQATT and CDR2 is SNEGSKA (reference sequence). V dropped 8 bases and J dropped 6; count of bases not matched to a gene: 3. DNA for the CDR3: TGCAGTTCCGGGACTAGCGGGAGCAATGAGCAGTTCTTC. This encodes CSSGTSGSNEQFF.

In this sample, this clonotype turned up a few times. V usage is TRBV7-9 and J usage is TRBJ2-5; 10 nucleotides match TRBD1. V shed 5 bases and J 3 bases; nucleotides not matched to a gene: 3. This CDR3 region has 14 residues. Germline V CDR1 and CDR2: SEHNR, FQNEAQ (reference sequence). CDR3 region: CASSQGQGKETQYF. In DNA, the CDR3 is TGTGCCAGCAGCCAGGGACAGGGGAAAGAGACCCAGTACTTC.

The CDR3 DNA reads TGCGCCAGCAGCTTGGAATCAGTCTCCTACGAGCAGTACTTC. It specifies CASSLESVSYEQYF. The rearrangement uses TRBV5-1 and TRBJ2-7, with no clear D. The germline CDR1 and CDR2 sequences are SGHRS and YFSETQ. V was shortened by 0 bases and J by 0 bases, with 7 bases between the two germline ends. The CDR3 loop spans 14 amino acids.

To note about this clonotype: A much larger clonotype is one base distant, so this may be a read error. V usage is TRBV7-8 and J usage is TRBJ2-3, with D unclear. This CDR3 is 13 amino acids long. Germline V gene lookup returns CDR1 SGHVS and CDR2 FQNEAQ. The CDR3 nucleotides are TGTGCCATCAGCCCCCCTAGGGCAGATACGCAGTATTTT. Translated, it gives CAISPPRADTQYF.

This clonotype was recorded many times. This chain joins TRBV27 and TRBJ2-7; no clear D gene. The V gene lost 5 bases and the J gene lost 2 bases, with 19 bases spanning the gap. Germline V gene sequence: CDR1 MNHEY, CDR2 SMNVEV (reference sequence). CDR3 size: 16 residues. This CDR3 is CASSRIRGDWAYEQYF. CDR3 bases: TGTGCCAGCAGTCGGATCAGAGGAGATTGGGCCTACGAGCAGTACTTC.

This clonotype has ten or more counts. CDR3 coding DNA: TGTGCCAGCAGTTTGGTCAGGGGGGGAGAGACCCAGTACTTC. This codes for CASSLVRGGETQYF. This sequence joins TRBV12-3 or TRBV12-4 and TRBJ2-5; D may be TRBD1 or TRBD2 (7 bases each). CDR3 length: 14 residues. The V and J ends lost 3 bases and 4 bases respectively, with 12 bases between them.

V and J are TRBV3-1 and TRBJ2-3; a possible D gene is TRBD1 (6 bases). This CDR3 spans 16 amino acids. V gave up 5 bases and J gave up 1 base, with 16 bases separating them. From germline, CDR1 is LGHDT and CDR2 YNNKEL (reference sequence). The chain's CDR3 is CASSIQGLERTDTQYF. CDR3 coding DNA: TGTGCCAGCAGCATACAGGGCCTGGAACGCACAGATACGCAGTATTTT.

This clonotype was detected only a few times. This chain's CDR3 is CASIKRRGNWDTGELFF. The CDR3 DNA reads TGTGCCAGCATCAAAAGGCGGGGGAACTGGGACACCGGGGAGCTGTTTTTT. The J gene is TRBJ2-2, the V gene TRBV12-3 or TRBV12-4, with 7 bases that match TRBD2. The CDR3 consists of 17 residues. The J segment lost 3 bases and the V segment lost 7 bases, leaving 14 bases of the junction unmatched.

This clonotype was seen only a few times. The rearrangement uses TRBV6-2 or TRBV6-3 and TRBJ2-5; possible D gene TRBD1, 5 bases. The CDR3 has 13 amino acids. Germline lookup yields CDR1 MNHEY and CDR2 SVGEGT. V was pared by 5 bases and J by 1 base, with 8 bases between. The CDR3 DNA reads TGTGCCAGCAGTAACACAGGCCAAGAGACCCAGTACTTC. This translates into CASSNTGQETQYF.

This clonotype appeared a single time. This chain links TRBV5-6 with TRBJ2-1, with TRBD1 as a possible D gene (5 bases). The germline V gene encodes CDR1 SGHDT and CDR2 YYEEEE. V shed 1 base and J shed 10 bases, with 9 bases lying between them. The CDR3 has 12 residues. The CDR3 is CASSLPGQEQFF. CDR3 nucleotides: TGTGCCAGCAGCTTGCCCGGACAAGAGCAGTTCTTC.